What follows are 19 T cell receptor beta chains derived from one specimen sequenced in a study of T cell repertoires in cytomegalovirus infection. Using its own MiXCR run on the reads, TCRdb lists one record per CDR3 protein. The sample contains approximately 990,000 distinct CDR3 sequences, 31% of which appear only once. These receptors are not linked to any known antigen. Source: cultured CD8+ T cells from PBMCs, taken from culture after CMV antigen stimulation. The receptors were sampled from a human donor in good health (CMV status not recorded). Some clones in this sample may be carry-over from other donors' samples.

There are a few counts of this clonotype. The chain joins TRBV4-3 to TRBJ1-2; D gene ambiguous. Trimming removed 2 bases from V and 2 bases from J, with 9 bases in between. CDR1 is LGHNA and CDR2 is YSLEER in the germline V gene. The CDR3 has 14 residues. The chain's CDR3 is CASSQTEYNYGYTF. As DNA, the CDR3 is TGCGCCAGCAGCCAAACGGAATACAACTATGGCTACACCTTC.

In its sample, this clonotype was seen many times. The V call is TRBV7-9, the J call TRBJ2-1; D gene unclear. Germline CDR1 reads SEHNR; CDR2 reads FQNEAQ (reference sequence). The CDR3 has 12 residues. Trimming took 0 bases from V and 10 from J, leaving 7 bases between them. CDR3 bases: TGTGCCAGCAGCTTAGCAGCGTCAGAGCAGTTCTTC. This gives the protein CASSLAASEQFF.

This rearrangement joins TRBV12-3 or TRBV12-4 to TRBJ2-5; no firm D call. The CDR3 is made up of 12 amino acids. The V gene lost 1 base and the J gene lost 5 bases, with 5 bases spanning the gap. CDR3 sequence: CASSLVTETQYF. The CDR3 nucleotides are TGTGCCAGCAGTTTAGTTACGGAGACCCAGTACTTC.

In this sample, this clonotype turned up a few times. The gene calls are TRBV27 and TRBJ1-1; D unresolved. The germline V and J ends were trimmed by 3 bases and 2 bases, with 19 bases remaining between them. The germline V gene has CDR1 MNHEY and CDR2 SMNVEV (reference sequence). The CDR3 runs to 17 residues. The CDR3 DNA reads TGTGCCAGCAGTTTTAAAATGAGCCGAGGAATAAACACTGAAGCTTTCTTT. Translation: CASSFKMSRGINTEAFF.

This clonotype was observed a handful of times. The chain employs TRBV20-1 and TRBJ2-1; the match to TRBD2 covers 12 bases. V dropped 0 bases and J dropped 8; count of bases not matched to a gene: 14. The germline V gene has CDR1 DFQATT and CDR2 SNEGSKA (reference sequence). The CDR3 covers 18 residues. The DNA for the CDR3 is TGCAGTGCTAGAGACCGATTTGGCACTAGCGGGGGGCTATATGAGCAGTTCTTC. Residues: CSARDRFGTSGGLYEQFF.

The genes are TRBV27 and TRBJ2-3; 8 nucleotides agree with TRBD2. The CDR3 is 16 residues long. Trimming took 2 bases from V and 3 from J; bases not matched to a gene: 7. The germline V gene encodes CDR1 MNHEY and CDR2 SMNVEV (reference sequence). CDR3 sequence: CASSLGPRGDTDTQYF. In DNA, the CDR3 is TGTGCCAGCAGTTTAGGGCCGCGGGGGGATACAGATACGCAGTATTTT.

The J gene is TRBJ1-2, the V gene TRBV19; D unresolved. Trimming took off 5 bases at V and 3 bases at J, with 7 bases between the two ends. Germline loops: CDR1 LNHDA, CDR2 SQIVND (reference sequence). The CDR3 spans 12 residues. In nucleotides, the CDR3 is TGTGCCAGTAGTCAACCTTACTATGGCTACACCTTC. Encoded protein: CASSQPYYGYTF. The full variable domain, rest sourced from reference TRBV19 and TRBJ1-2, is DGGITQSPKYLFRKEGQNVTLSCEQNLNHDAMYWYRQDPGQGLRLIYYSQIVNDFQKGDIAEGYSVSREKKESFPLTVTSAQKNPTAFYLCASSQPYYGYTFGSGTRLTVV.

The rearrangement uses TRBV19 and TRBJ2-3, with TRBD2 identical over 8 bases. The trim removed 4 bases at V and 7 bases at J, leaving 7 bases unmatched. CDR1 is LNHDA, CDR2 SQIVND, per germline (reference sequence). The length of the CDR3 is 14 residues. The CDR3 nucleotides read TGTGCCAGTAGTACCGGGACTAGGGGGAATACGCAGTATTTT. Translated, it gives CASSTGTRGNTQYF.

This clonotype has a single count. This chain links TRBV27 with TRBJ2-4; TRBD2 matches at 8 bases. The CDR3 has 14 amino acids. CDR1 and CDR2 from the germline V gene are MNHEY and SMNVEV (reference sequence). The J segment lost 6 bases and the V segment lost 5 bases, leaving 6 bases of the junction unmatched. CDR3 DNA sequence: TGTGCCAGCAGTATCACGGGGGGGGCAAACATTCAGTACTTC. This sequence encodes CASSITGGANIQYF.

This clonotype was counted at least ten times. This chain links TRBV7-2 with TRBJ2-7; 7 nucleotides match TRBD2. Germline V gives CDR1 SGHTA, CDR2 FQGNSA. V shed 4 bases and J 3 bases; nucleotides not matched to a gene: 9. This CDR3 comprises 15 residues. This chain's CDR3 is CASSSWTGGGYEQYF. The CDR3 DNA sequence: TGTGCCAGCAGCTCCTGGACTGGGGGGGGCTACGAGCAGTACTTC.

This chain uses TRBV6-4 with TRBJ2-7; D perhaps matches TRBD2 (5 bases). CDR3 length: 15 amino acids. V was pared by 8 bases and J by 3 bases, with 20 bases between. CDR1 and CDR2 from the germline V gene are MRHNA and SNTAGT. The CDR3 protein is CASSPIGGLYYEQYF. The CDR3 DNA follows: TGTGCCAGCTCTCCCATAGGAGGATTATACTACGAGCAGTACTTC.

The V call is TRBV2, the J call TRBJ1-4; tentative D call: TRBD1 (5 bases). Trimming left V 10 bases short and J 8 bases short, with 11 bases between. This CDR3 is 11 amino acids long. The V gene's germline CDR1 is SNHLY and CDR2 FYNNEI. CDR3: CATARGEKLFF. DNA of the CDR3: TGTGCCACTGCTCGGGGCGAAAAACTGTTTTTT. The full variable domain, in which reference TRBV2 and TRBJ1-4 provide the parts outside the CDR3, is EPEVTQTPSHQVTQMGQEVILRCVPISNHLYFYWYRQILGQKVEFLVSFYNNEISEKSEIFDDQFSVERPDGSNFTLKIRSTKLEDSAMYFCATARGEKLFFGSGTQLSVL.

The table lists this clonotype with a few counts. This chain connects TRBV7-6 to TRBJ1-1, with D uncertain. V lost 6 bases to trimming and J lost 8 bases, with 7 bases between them. Germline V lookup: CDR1 SGHVS, CDR2 FNYEAQ. The CDR3 extends over 10 amino acids. DNA for the CDR3: TGTGCCAGCAGACGCGTCGAAGCTTTCTTT. Residues: CASRRVEAFF.

The chain couples TRBV5-6 to TRBJ1-5; TRBD1 matches at 8 bases. The CDR3 length is 14 residues. The germline V gene has CDR1 SGHDT and CDR2 YYEEEE. With 4 bases clipped from V and 9 bases from J, the junction kept 9 bases outside the gene matches. In DNA form, the CDR3 reads TGTGCCAGCAGCCTAGGGACAGGCTTAAGGCCCCAGCATTTT. Protein: CASSLGTGLRPQHF.

J is TRBJ2-3 and V is TRBV6-5; D tentatively fits TRBD1 or TRBD2 (6 bases each). The V and J ends lost 2 bases and 6 bases respectively, with 15 bases between them. CDR3 length: 15 residues. The germline gives CDR1 MNHEY, CDR2 SVGAGI. CDR3 loop: CASSYAPGAGDTQYF. CDR3 nucleotide sequence: TGTGCCAGCAGTTACGCCCCGGGGGCGGGCGATACGCAGTATTTT.

The chain couples TRBV12-3 or TRBV12-4 to TRBJ1-2; 7 positions match TRBD1. V gave up 5 bases and J gave up 3 bases; unmatched junction bases: 9. CDR3 size: 15 residues. The CDR3 protein is CASSPHRGLDYGYTF. Here the CDR3 DNA reads TGTGCCAGCAGTCCTCACAGGGGACTCGACTATGGCTACACCTTC.

The V and J genes are TRBV6-5 and TRBJ2-1; possibly TRBD1 for D (6 bases). The CDR3 is 16 amino acids. Looked up from germline, CDR1 is MNHEY and CDR2 is SVGAGI. Trimming took 2 bases from V and 4 from J, leaving 15 bases between them. CDR3 region: CASSYGQNTFYNEQFF. CDR3 bases: TGTGCCAGCAGTTACGGACAGAACACCTTTTACAATGAGCAGTTCTTC.

This clonotype has a single count. J is TRBJ2-7 and V is TRBV7-9; 8 bases line up with TRBD1. CDR1 and CDR2 from the germline V gene are SEHNR and FQNEAQ (reference sequence). CDR3 length: 15 residues. The V gene end was trimmed by 0 bases and the J gene end by 8 bases; junction bases not matched to a gene: 9. CDR3 DNA sequence: TGTGCCAGCAGCTTAGCGCAGGGGGCGTTGTACAAGCAGTACTTC. Protein sequence: CASSLAQGALYKQYF. The full variable domain, its missing parts supplied by reference TRBV7-9 and TRBJ2-7, is DTGVSQNPRHKITKRGQNVTFRCDPISEHNRLYWYRQTLGQGPEFLTYFQNEAQLEKSRLLSDRFSAERPKGSFSTLEIQRTEQGDSAMYLCASSLAQGALYKQYFGPGTRLTVT.

This clonotype was seen once. The rearrangement links TRBV7-6 to TRBJ2-5; 12 bases map to TRBD2. The CDR3 consists of 18 residues. The germline V gene encodes CDR1 SGHVS and CDR2 FNYEAQ. The ends lost 3 bases at V and 1 base at J; junction bases unmatched: 9. The CDR3 loop is CASSLPRLAGEIQETQYF. The CDR3, as DNA: TGTGCCAGCAGCTTGCCGCGACTAGCGGGGGAGATCCAAGAGACCCAGTACTTC.